This is a list of T cell receptor beta chains from one sample in a study of long-term antiretroviral therapy in people with HIV. Sequenced by immunoSEQ multiplex PCR; TCRdb stores in-frame clones only, minus some. The table has thousands of clones, more than 65% seen once; the top ten hold approximately 14%. The material sequenced was unsorted PBMCs, taken 2.5 to 2.6 years before starting antiretroviral therapy. The origin of the receptors is a man aged 35-49 years with HIV. CDR3s include the opening cysteine and the closing phenylalanine or tryptophan. A D gene is named only where the DNA matches it firmly. A clone size is listed for some rows: how often the clone was seen (once, few, many), or a class if it is expanded.

>TRBJ2-7|NA|TRBV28|NA
CASIDRAYTYEQYF
TGTGCCAGCATAGATCGGGCCTATACATACGAGCAGTACTTC
>TRBJ2-2|NA|TRBV4-1|NA
CASSQEFGTLGELFF
TGCGCCAGCAGCCAAGAATTCGGGACTCTGGGGGAGCTGTTTTTT
>TRBJ2-3|TRBD2|TRBV7-8|NA
CASSLGVAGAGDTQYF
TGTGCCAGCAGCCTCGGGGTAGCGGGGGCGGGAGATACGCAGTATTTT
>TRBJ1-1|TRBD1|TRBV28|NA
CASSQGTGFAEAFF
TGTGCCAGCAGTCAGGGGACAGGTTTCGCTGAAGCTTTCTTT
>TRBJ2-2|NA|TRBV4-1|NA
CASSQEDGTGELFF
TGCGCCAGCAGCCAAGAGGACGGAACCGGGGAGCTGTTTTTT
>TRBJ1-1|TRBD1|TRBV11-2|NA
CASSLGQGVRAFF
TGTGCCAGCAGCTTAGGACAGGGTGTAAGGGCTTTCTTT
>TRBJ2-7|NA|TRBV7-9|once
CASSFEYEQYF
TGTGCCAGCAGCTTTGAGTACGAGCAGTACTTC
>TRBJ2-7|TRBD2|TRBV6-4|NA
CARGRGEGTYEQYF
TGTGCCAGAGGGAGGGGAGAGGGCACCTACGAGCAGTACTTC
>TRBJ2-1|TRBD2|TRBV28|few
CASSIGTSGEQFF
TGTGCCAGCAGCATCGGGACTAGTGGTGAGCAGTTCTTC
>TRBJ2-7|NA|TRBV5-4|NA
CASSLDSRGTYEQYF
TGTGCCAGCAGCTTGGACAGTAGAGGTACTTACGAGCAGTACTTC
>TRBJ2-7|NA|TRBV6-5|NA
CASRWTVLSHEQYF
TGTGCCAGCAGGTGGACAGTTCTGAGCCACGAGCAGTACTTC
>TRBJ2-1|NA|TRBV9|NA
CASSVETNEQFF
TGTGCCAGCAGCGTAGAGACCAATGAGCAGTTCTTC
>TRBJ1-6|NA|TRBV7-2|NA
CASSLAGSRTGSPLHF
TGTGCCAGCAGCTTAGCGGGCAGCAGAACAGGTTCACCCCTCCACTTT
>TRBJ2-1|TRBD2|TRBV5-4|NA
CASSSSGGALYNEQFF
TGTGCCAGCAGCTCGAGCGGGGGGGCCTTGTACAATGAGCAGTTCTTC
>TRBJ2-7|TRBD1|TRBV4-2|NA
CASSQGTGGRSAHYEQYF
TGTGCCAGCAGCCAAGGGACAGGGGGCAGATCGGCCCACTACGAGCAGTACTTC
>TRBJ1-5|NA|TRBV5-1|NA
CASSVDSSNQPQHF
TGCGCCAGCAGCGTTGACAGTAGCAATCAGCCCCAGCATTTT
>TRBJ1-2|NA|TRBV4-1|NA
CASSQDRGNRENYGYTF
TGCGCCAGCAGCCAAGATAGAGGGAACAGGGAGAACTATGGCTACACCTTC
>TRBJ2-1|NA|TRBV2|NA
CASSGSYNEQFF
TGTGCCAGCAGTGGCTCCTACAATGAGCAGTTCTTC
>TRBJ2-7|NA|TRBV7-2|NA
CASSTQVSFSYEQYF
TGTGCCAGCAGTACACAGGTTTCCTTCTCCTACGAGCAGTACTTC
>TRBJ1-2|NA|TRBV28|NA
CASSLALSYGYTF
TGTGCCAGCAGTTTAGCGCTCTCCTATGGCTACACCTTC
>TRBJ1-2|NA|TRBV4-3|NA
CASSQDGNYGYTF
TGCGCCAGCAGCCAAGACGGAAACTATGGCTACACCTTC
>TRBJ1-1|NA|TRBV30|NA
CAWTIQGGTEAFF
TGTGCCTGGACTATACAGGGAGGGACTGAAGCTTTCTTT
>TRBJ1-2|TRBD1|TRBV11-2|NA
CASSLGKWGQGGYGYTF
TGTGCCAGCAGCTTAGGGAAGTGGGGACAGGGTGGCTATGGCTACACCTTC
>TRBJ2-3|TRBD2|TRBV5-4|NA
CASSLGLAGLGGSTDTQYF
TGTGCCAGCAGCTTGGGGCTAGCGGGCCTGGGTGGTAGCACAGATACGCAGTATTTT
>TRBJ2-7|NA|TRBV2|NA
CASRASGNKREQYF
TGTGCCAGCAGGGCCTCCGGGAATAAAAGAGAGCAGTACTTC
>TRBJ1-1|NA|TRBV5-1|NA
CASSLSGSNTEAFF
TGCGCCAGCAGCTTGAGTGGTTCCAACACTGAAGCTTTCTTT
>TRBJ1-4|TRBD1|TRBV27|NA
CASRVRGLATNEKLFF
TGTGCCAGCAGGGTGAGGGGGCTTGCAACTAATGAAAAACTGTTTTTT
>TRBJ2-3|NA|TRBV29-1|NA
CSVGEGTDTQYF
TGCAGCGTTGGAGAGGGAACAGATACGCAGTATTTT
>TRBJ2-3|NA|TRBV12-5|NA
CASGLSRGSSTDTQYF
TGTGCTAGTGGTTTGAGCCGGGGTTCTAGCACAGATACGCAGTATTTT
>TRBJ1-2|TRBD1|TRBV12-5|NA
CASGLSDRITNYGYTF
TGTGCTAGTGGTTTGTCGGACAGGATAACTAACTATGGCTACACCTTC
>TRBJ1-1|NA|TRBV2|NA
CASSDRENTEAFF
TGTGCCAGCAGTGATCGGGAGAACACTGAAGCTTTCTTT
>TRBJ1-5|NA|TRBV2|NA
CASSSKGNQPQHF
TGTGCCAGCAGTTCCAAAGGCAATCAGCCCCAGCATTTT
>TRBJ2-1|NA|TRBV10-1|NA
CASSVTGTHEQFF
TGCGCCAGCAGTGTGACCGGGACCCATGAGCAGTTCTTC
>TRBJ2-1|NA|TRBV30|NA
CAWSVAGVVYNEQFF
TGTGCCTGGAGTGTAGCCGGGGTAGTCTACAATGAGCAGTTCTTC
>TRBJ2-1|NA|TRBV7-8|NA
CASSFGTTIHNEQFF
TGTGCCAGCAGCTTTGGGACAACTATTCACAATGAGCAGTTCTTC